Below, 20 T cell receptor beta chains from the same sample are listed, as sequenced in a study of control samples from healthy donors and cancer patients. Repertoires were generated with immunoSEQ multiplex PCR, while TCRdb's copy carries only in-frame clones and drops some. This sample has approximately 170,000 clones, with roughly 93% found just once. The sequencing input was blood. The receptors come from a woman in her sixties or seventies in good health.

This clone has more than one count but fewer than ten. The CDR3 protein is CASSSTPGQNYGYTF. The CDR3 DNA sequence: TGTGCCAGCAGCTCTACGCCAGGTCAGAACTATGGCTACACCTTC. V is TRBV5-5 and J is TRBJ1-2; D gene unclear. CDR3 length: 15 amino acids. Trimming removed 3 bases from V and 2 bases from J, with 14 bases in between. CDR1 is SGHKS and CDR2 is YYEKEE in the germline V gene (reference sequence).

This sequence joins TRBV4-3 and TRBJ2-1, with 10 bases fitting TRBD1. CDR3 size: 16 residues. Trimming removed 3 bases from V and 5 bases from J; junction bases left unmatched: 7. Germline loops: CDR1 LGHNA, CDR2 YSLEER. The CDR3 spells CASSQRGQGKDNEQFF. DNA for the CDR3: TGCGCCAGCAGCCAGAGGGGACAGGGGAAGGACAATGAGCAGTTCTTC.

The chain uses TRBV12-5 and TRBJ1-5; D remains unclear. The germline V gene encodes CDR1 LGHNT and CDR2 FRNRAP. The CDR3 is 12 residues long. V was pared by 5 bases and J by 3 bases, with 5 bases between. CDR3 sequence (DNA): TGTGCTAGTGGTCAATCCAATCAGCCCCAGCATTTT. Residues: CASGQSNQPQHF.

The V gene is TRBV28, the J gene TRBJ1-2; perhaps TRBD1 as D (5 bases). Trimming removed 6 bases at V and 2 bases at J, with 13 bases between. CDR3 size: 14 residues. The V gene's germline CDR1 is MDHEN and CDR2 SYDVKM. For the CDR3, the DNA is TGTGCCAGCAGGCCGACAGCAACCAACTATGGCTACACCTTC. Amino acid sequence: CASRPTATNYGYTF.

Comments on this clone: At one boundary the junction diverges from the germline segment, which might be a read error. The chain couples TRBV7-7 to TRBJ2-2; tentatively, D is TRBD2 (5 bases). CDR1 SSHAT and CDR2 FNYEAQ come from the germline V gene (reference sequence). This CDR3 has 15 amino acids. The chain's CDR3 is CASSLRDMDTGELFF. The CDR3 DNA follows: TGTGCTAGCAGCTTACGGGATATGGACACCGGGGAGCTGTTTTTT.

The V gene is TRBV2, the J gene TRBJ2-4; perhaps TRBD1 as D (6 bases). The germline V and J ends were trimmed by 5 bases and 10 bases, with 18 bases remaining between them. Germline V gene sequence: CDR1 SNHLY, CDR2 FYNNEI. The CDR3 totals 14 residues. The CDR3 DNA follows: TGTGCCAGCAGTCTGGGGGCCCTACTCGGGATTCAGTACTTC. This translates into CASSLGALLGIQYF.

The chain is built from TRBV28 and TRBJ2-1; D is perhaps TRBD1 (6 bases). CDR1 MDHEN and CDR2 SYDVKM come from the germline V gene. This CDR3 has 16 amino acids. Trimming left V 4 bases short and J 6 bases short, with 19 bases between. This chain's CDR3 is CASSSSSFTGTNEQFF. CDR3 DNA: TGTGCCAGCAGTTCGTCTTCATTTACAGGGACCAATGAGCAGTTCTTC.

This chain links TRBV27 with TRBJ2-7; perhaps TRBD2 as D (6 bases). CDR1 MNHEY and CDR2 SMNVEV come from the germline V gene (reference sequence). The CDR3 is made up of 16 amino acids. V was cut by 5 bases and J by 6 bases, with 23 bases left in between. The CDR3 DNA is TGTGCCAGCAGTCCCCGGGTCCGCAGGGTGGGGGGCGAGCAGTACTTC. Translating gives CASSPRVRRVGGEQYF.

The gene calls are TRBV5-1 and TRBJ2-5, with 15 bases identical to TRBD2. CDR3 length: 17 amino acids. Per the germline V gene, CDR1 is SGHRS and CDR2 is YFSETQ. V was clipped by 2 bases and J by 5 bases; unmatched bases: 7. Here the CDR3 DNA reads TGCGCCAGCAGCTTACCGGGACTAGCGGGGGGCAGGGAGACCCAGTACTTC. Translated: CASSLPGLAGGRETQYF. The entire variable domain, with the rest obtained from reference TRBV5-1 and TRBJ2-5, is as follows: KAGVTQTPRYLIKTRGQQVTLSCSPISGHRSVSWYQQTPGQGLQFLFEYFSETQRNKGNFPGRFSGRQFSNSRSEMNVSTLELGDSALYLCASSLPGLAGGRETQYFGPGTRLLVL.

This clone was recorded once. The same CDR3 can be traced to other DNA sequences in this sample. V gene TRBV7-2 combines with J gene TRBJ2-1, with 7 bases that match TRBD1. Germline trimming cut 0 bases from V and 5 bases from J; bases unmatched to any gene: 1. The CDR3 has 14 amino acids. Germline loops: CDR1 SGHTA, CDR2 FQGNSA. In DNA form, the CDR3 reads TGTGCCAGCAGCTTAGCGACAGGGAACAATGAGCAGTTCTTC. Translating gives CASSLATGNNEQFF.

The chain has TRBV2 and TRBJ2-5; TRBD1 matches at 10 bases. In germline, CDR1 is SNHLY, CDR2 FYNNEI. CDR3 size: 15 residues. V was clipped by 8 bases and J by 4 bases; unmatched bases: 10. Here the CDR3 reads CASSRQGQGGETQYF. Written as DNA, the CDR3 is TGTGCCAGCTCTCGCCAAGGACAGGGGGGAGAGACCCAGTACTTC.

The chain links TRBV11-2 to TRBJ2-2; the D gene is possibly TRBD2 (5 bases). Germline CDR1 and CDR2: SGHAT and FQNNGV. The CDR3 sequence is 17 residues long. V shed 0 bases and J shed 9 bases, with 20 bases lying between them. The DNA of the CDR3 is TGTGCCAGCAGCTTAGATTTTACGGTCTCGGGAACCTGGGAGCTGTTTTTT. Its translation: CASSLDFTVSGTWELFF.

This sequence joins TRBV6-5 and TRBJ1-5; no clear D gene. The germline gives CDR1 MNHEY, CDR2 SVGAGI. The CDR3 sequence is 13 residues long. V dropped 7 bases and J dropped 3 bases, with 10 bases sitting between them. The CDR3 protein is CASKTSPNQPQHF. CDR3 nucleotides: TGTGCCAGCAAAACATCCCCCAATCAGCCCCAGCATTTT.

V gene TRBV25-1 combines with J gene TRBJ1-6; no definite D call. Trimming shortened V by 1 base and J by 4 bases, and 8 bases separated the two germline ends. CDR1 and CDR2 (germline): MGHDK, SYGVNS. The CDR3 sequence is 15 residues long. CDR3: CASSEFDPYNSPLHF. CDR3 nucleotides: TGTGCCAGCAGTGAATTTGATCCTTATAATTCACCCCTCCACTTT.

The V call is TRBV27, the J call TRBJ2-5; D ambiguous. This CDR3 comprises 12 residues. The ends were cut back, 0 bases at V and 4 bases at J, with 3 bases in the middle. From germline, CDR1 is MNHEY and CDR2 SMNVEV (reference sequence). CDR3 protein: CASSLSGETQYF. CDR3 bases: TGTGCCAGCAGTTTATCCGGAGAGACCCAGTACTTC.

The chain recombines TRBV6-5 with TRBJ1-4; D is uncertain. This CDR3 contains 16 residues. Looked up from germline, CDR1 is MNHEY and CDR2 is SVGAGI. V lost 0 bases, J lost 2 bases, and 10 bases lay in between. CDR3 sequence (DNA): TGTGCCAGCAGTTACTCGAGGTTAGGGACTAATGAAAAACTGTTTTTT. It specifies CASSYSRLGTNEKLFF.

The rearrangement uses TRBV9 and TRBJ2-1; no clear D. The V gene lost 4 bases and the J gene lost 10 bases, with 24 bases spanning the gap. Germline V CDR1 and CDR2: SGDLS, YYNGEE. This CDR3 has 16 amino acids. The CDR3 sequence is CASSPWASGVGGEQFF. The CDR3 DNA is TGTGCCAGCAGCCCCTGGGCCTCCGGAGTGGGTGGGGAGCAGTTCTTC.

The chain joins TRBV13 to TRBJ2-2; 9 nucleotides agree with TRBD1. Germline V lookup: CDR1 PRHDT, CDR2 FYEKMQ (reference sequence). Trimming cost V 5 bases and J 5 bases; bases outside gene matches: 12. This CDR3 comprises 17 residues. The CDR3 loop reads CASSPSTGGARTGELFF. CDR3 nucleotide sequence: TGTGCCAGCAGCCCCTCTACAGGGGGCGCGCGGACCGGGGAGCTGTTTTTT.

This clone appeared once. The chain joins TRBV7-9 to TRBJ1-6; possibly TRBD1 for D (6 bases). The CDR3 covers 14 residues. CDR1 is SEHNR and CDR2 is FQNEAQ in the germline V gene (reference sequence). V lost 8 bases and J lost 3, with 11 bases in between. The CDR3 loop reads CASQTDSYNSPLHF. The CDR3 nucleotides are TGTGCCAGCCAGACGGACAGCTATAATTCACCCCTCCACTTT.

CDR3 sequence reads: CASSPRQDSYEQYF. CDR3 bases: TGTGCCAGCAGTCCCCGACAGGATTCTTACGAGCAGTACTTC. This chain links TRBV27 with TRBJ2-7; TRBD1 is a possible D gene (6 bases). Per the germline V gene, CDR1 is MNHEY and CDR2 is SMNVEV (reference sequence). CDR3 length equals 14 residues. V lost 5 bases and J 4 bases, leaving 15 bases between the germline ends.